The T cell receptor (beta chain) described here comes from a study of identical twins. In its sample, this clonotype was seen a few times. Template switching created a universal primer site, and the cDNA included unique molecular identifiers. Using its own MiXCR run on the 5' RACE reads, TCRdb lists one record per CDR3 protein. The sample contains hundreds of thousands of distinct CDR3 sequences, 20% to 25% of which appear only once. The V end lost 0 bases, the J end lost 10 bases, and 14 bases lay between the germline ends. This CDR3 has 14 amino acids. The germline V gene encodes CDR1 SGHRS and CDR2 YFSETQ. These same data were also listed under a study on T cells expressing NK-cell markers.

The chain recombines TRBV5-1 with TRBJ2-1, with a tentative D call TRBD1 (6 bases). Sequenced sample: CD4+ T cells sorted from blood. The receptor's source is a woman aged 18-29 years in good health. The CDR3 nucleotides read TGCGCCAGCAGCTTGGTTGGGGGCCCCAACGAGCAGTTCTTC. It encodes CASSLVGGPNEQFF.